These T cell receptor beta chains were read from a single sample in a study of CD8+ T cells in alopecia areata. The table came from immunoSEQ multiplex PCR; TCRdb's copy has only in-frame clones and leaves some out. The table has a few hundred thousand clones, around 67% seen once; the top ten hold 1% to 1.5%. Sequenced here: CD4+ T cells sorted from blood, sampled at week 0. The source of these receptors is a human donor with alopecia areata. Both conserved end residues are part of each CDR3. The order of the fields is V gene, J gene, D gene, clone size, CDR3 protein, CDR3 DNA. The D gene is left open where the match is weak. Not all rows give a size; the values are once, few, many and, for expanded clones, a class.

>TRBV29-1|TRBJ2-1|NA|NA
CSVAVAVEQFF
TGCAGCGTTGCAGTGGCTGTCGAGCAGTTCTTC
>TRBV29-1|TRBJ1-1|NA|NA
CSVARLTVDTEAFF
TGCAGCGTCGCTCGACTGACAGTCGACACTGAAGCTTTCTTT
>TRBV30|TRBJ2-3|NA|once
CAWKKEGHTDTQYF
TGTGCCTGGAAAAAGGAGGGCCACACAGATACGCAGTATTTT
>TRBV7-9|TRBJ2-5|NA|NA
CASSSIAAQETQYF
TGTGCCAGCAGCTCCATCGCGGCCCAAGAGACCCAGTACTTC
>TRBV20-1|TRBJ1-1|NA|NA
CSARGGEAFF
TGCAGTGCCCGAGGGGGGGAAGCTTTCTTT
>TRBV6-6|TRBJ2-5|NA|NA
CASSYSEIGRRDQYF
TGTGCCAGCAGTTACTCTGAGATAGGAAGAAGAGACCAGTACTTC
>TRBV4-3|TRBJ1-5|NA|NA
CASSQSGGGQPQHF
TGCGCCAGCAGCCAGTCCGGGGGAGGTCAGCCCCAGCATTTT
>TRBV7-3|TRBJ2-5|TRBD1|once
CASSPPGQTTQYF
TGTGCCAGCAGCCCCCCGGGACAGACGACCCAGTACTTC
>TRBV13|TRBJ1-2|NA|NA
CASSPDRPGDYGYTF
TGTGCCAGCAGCCCGGACCGTCCGGGGGACTATGGCTACACCTTC
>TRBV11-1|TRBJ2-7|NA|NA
CASSLSWASEQYF
TGTGCCAGCAGCTTATCGTGGGCAAGCGAGCAGTACTTC
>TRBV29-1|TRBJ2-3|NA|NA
CSVHGGSTDTQYF
TGCAGCGTCCATGGGGGGAGCACAGATACGCAGTATTTT
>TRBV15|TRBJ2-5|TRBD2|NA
CATSRGTSGVGETQYF
TGTGCCACCAGCAGGGGTACTAGCGGGGTAGGAGAGACCCAGTACTTC
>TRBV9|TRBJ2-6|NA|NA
CASSALPGANVLTF
TGTGCCAGCAGCGCCCTCCCTGGGGCCAACGTCCTGACTTTC
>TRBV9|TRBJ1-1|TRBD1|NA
CASSVLGQGSTEAFF
TGTGCCAGCAGCGTATTAGGACAGGGGTCCACTGAAGCTTTCTTT
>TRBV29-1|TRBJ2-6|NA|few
CSAWTVHSSGANVLTF
TGCAGCGCCTGGACAGTACACAGCTCTGGGGCCAACGTCCTGACTTTC
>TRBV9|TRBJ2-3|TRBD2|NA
CASSNPTTAGSTDTQYF
TGTGCCAGCAGCAACCCGACTACAGCGGGGAGCACAGATACGCAGTATTTT